Listed below are T cell receptor beta chains from one sample, sequenced in a study of regulatory T cells in long-lasting Graves disease. TCRdb itself ran the multiplex PCR reads through MiXCR, one entry per CDR3 protein. This table has just over 600,000 distinct CDR3 sequences, under 20% appearing once. This sample also appeared in a second study, on T cells in Graves' hyperthyroidism and ophthalmopathy.

The source material was peripheral blood mononuclear cells (PBMCs), sampled at new diagnosis, from a patient treated with antithyroid drugs. Every receptor here comes from a woman aged 25 to 45 with Graves disease. CDR3s include the opening cysteine and the closing phenylalanine or tryptophan. Fields, in order: CDR3 length, V gene, J gene, clone size, CDR3 protein. Clone size is not always given. Where it is, it says once, few, many or a class for expanded clones.

length: 17; V: TRBV12-5; J: TRBJ1-3; size: many; CDR3: CASGLVRTGPTGNTIYF
length: 17; V: TRBV6-5; J: TRBJ2-1; size: few; CDR3: CASSYLFAGQTYNEQFF
length: 15; V: TRBV3-1; J: TRBJ2-7; size: few; CDR3: CASSQGVGWTYEQYF
length: 14; V: TRBV15; J: TRBJ2-3; size: many; CDR3: CATSRGWSTDTQYF
length: 19; V: TRBV30; J: TRBJ2-6; size: -; CDR3: CAWSVPWGRKSSGANVLAF
length: 13; V: TRBV5-4; J: TRBJ2-5; size: -; CDR3: CATRATGGETQYF
length: 9; V: TRBV10-3; J: TRBJ1-5; size: few; CDR3: CARKSPQHF
length: 12; V: TRBV5-1; J: TRBJ2-5; size: -; CDR3: CASAGSGETQYF
length: 18; V: TRBV7-3; J: TRBJ2-1; size: -; CDR3: CASSLTGSGSGSYNEQFF
length: 14; V: TRBV18; J: TRBJ1-1; size: -; CDR3: CASSLNRVNTEAFF
length: 15; V: TRBV4-1; J: TRBJ2-1; size: -; CDR3: CASSQDLQVAREQFF
length: 14; V: TRBV14; J: TRBJ2-7; size: -; CDR3: CASSRTGQASEQYF
length: 12; V: TRBV10-3; J: TRBJ2-1; size: -; CDR3: CAISDGRAEQFF
length: 17; V: TRBV7-6; J: TRBJ2-1; size: many; CDR3: CASSLVPGLAGINEQFF
length: 14; V: TRBV20-1; J: TRBJ1-1; size: many; CDR3: CSALKWDLPTEAFF
length: 14; V: TRBV6-2/TRBV6-3; J: TRBJ2-7; size: -; CDR3: CASSYGEVGYEQYF
length: 16; V: TRBV12-3/TRBV12-4; J: TRBJ1-3; size: -; CDR3: CASSRGQPGSGNTIYF
length: 14; V: TRBV13; J: TRBJ2-2; size: -; CDR3: CATGLAGAIGELFF
length: 13; V: TRBV20-1; J: TRBJ2-1; size: many; CDR3: CSARLPLYNEQFF
length: 15; V: TRBV4-1; J: TRBJ2-7; size: -; CDR3: CASSQNTGGTYEQYF
length: 11; V: TRBV29-1; J: TRBJ2-5; size: many; CDR3: CSVEVVETQYF
length: 15; V: TRBV5-1; J: TRBJ2-7; size: many; CDR3: CASSFTSGSSYEQYF
length: 16; V: TRBV27; J: TRBJ2-1; size: -; CDR3: CASSFGGWGSYNEQFF
length: 16; V: TRBV6-9; J: TRBJ1-6; size: many; CDR3: CASSSQGSSYNSPLHF
length: 14; V: TRBV5-1; J: TRBJ2-7; size: -; CDR3: CASSSLQGSYEQYF
length: 16; V: TRBV12-3/TRBV12-4; J: TRBJ1-6; size: many; CDR3: CASSSWRYRTRSPLHF
length: 13; V: TRBV7-9; J: TRBJ2-7; size: many; CDR3: CASIGTGRSEQYF
length: 14; V: TRBV5-6; J: TRBJ2-5; size: -; CDR3: CASSLGTGTGTQYF
length: 15; V: TRBV28; J: TRBJ2-1; size: many; CDR3: CASSLYVTGANEQFF
length: 15; V: TRBV13; J: TRBJ2-1; size: few; CDR3: CASSLNADRATEQFF
length: 13; V: TRBV3-1; J: TRBJ2-7; size: few; CDR3: CASSGLHPEKQYF
length: 17; V: TRBV7-3; J: TRBJ2-6; size: -; CDR3: CASSLTGRASGANVLTF
length: 14; V: TRBV10-3; J: TRBJ1-2; size: few; CDR3: CAISGKQEAYGYTF
length: 13; V: TRBV6-2/TRBV6-3; J: TRBJ2-1; size: -; CDR3: CASSRTSANEQFF
length: 15; V: TRBV5-1; J: TRBJ2-2; size: few; CDR3: CASSQGDAYTGELFF
length: 16; V: TRBV6-1; J: TRBJ1-2; size: -; CDR3: CASSPPGQGNNYGYTF